This TCR beta chain was sequenced in a study of shared clonotypes between healthy human individuals. Study-level background: Each donor's CD4 naive and CD4 memory cells filled three plates apiece, CD8 naive two, and CD8 memory one. The study's findings and limits: Non-shared clonotypes were found to have lower generation probabilities than the clonotypes that were shared by all four of the sorted-subset donors. The authors sampled blood alone, and tissue repertoires likely differ.

V lost 3 bases and J lost 3, with 8 bases in between. Germline CDR1 and CDR2: ENHRY and SYGVKD. The CDR3 is made up of 13 amino acids. Positive CCR7 selection of CD45RO-negative cells yielded the naive CD8 cells, and terminally differentiated effector memory CD45RA+ cells were excluded. Points on this clone: The antigen is unknown.

The protocol was immunoSEQ multiplex PCR, while the TCRdb copy is restricted to in-frame clones and leaves out a portion. The table records roughly 1,800,000 clones, approximately 94% of them present only once. J is TRBJ1-2 and V is TRBV10-3; D unclear. The specimen was naive CD8+ T cells sorted from blood. The sequence derives from a man aged 18 to 29 in good health. CDR3 nucleotides: TGTGCCATCAGTGACCCGTACGACTATGGCTACACCTTC. It encodes CAISDPYDYGYTF.